A single sample is the source of the 18 T cell receptor beta chains below, sequenced in a study of metastatic and nonmetastatic thyroid tumors. Until they underwent thyroid surgery, no patient had received any treatment. TCRdb used MiXCR to call clones anew from the PCR reads. Found here are more than 5,500 clones, under 45% of them singletons; the top ten hold roughly 20%. The sample comprised tumor tissue. These receptors originate from a female donor with papillary thyroid cancer or a benign thyroid nodule (not recorded which). Some clones in this sample may be carry-over from other donors' samples.

The chain employs TRBV9 and TRBJ2-2; 7 positions match TRBD1. This CDR3 is built from 16 residues. The V gene's germline CDR1 is SGDLS and CDR2 YYNGEE. Trimming cost V 4 bases and J 4 bases; bases outside gene matches: 10. DNA of the CDR3: TGTGCCAGCAGCAAAAGAACAGGGGTTAGCACCGGGGAGCTGTTTTTT. Protein product: CASSKRTGVSTGELFF.

The genes are TRBV2 and TRBJ2-3, with D possibly matching TRBD1 (5 bases). The CDR3 runs 15 residues. Between the trimmed V and J ends, which lost 2 bases and 0 bases, there was a span of 9 bases. Germline lookup yields CDR1 SNHLY and CDR2 FYNNEI. The CDR3 bases are TGTGCCAGCAGTGAAACAGGATCTAGCACAGATACGCAGTATTTT. Translation: CASSETGSSTDTQYF.

The rearrangement uses TRBV6-4 and TRBJ1-1; 7 nucleotides match TRBD1. The CDR3 runs to 13 residues. V dropped 4 bases and J dropped 11; count of bases not matched to a gene: 10. Germline V CDR1 and CDR2: MRHNA, SNTAGT. CDR3 sequence (DNA): TGTGCCAGCAGTGCCGAGCCGACAGGGTGGGCTTTCTTT. Amino acids: CASSAEPTGWAFF.

The chain couples TRBV3-1 to TRBJ2-5, with D hard to call. CDR1 LGHDT and CDR2 YNNKEL come from the germline V gene (reference sequence). The V end lost 0 bases, the J end lost 6 bases, and 8 bases lay between the germline ends. This CDR3 has 13 amino acids. The CDR3 sequence is CASSQDMIQTQYF. The DNA of the CDR3 is TGTGCCAGCAGCCAAGATATGATCCAGACCCAGTACTTC.

This clone was found once. The chain couples TRBV5-1 to TRBJ2-7; maybe TRBD2 (5 bases). V shed 1 base and J shed 0 bases, with 14 bases lying between them. The V gene's germline CDR1 is SGHRS and CDR2 YFSETQ. The CDR3 covers 16 residues. The CDR3 sequence: CASSLRAGGDSYEQYF. The CDR3 DNA reads as TGCGCCAGCAGCTTGCGGGCGGGTGGGGACTCCTACGAGCAGTACTTC.

The V call is TRBV4-2, the J call TRBJ2-7, with D maybe TRBD2 (5 bases). Trimming shortened V by 1 base and J by 0 bases, and 16 bases separated the two germline ends. The CDR3 totals 17 residues. CDR1 and CDR2 from the germline V gene are LGHNA and YNFKEQ. This chain's CDR3 is CASSQGLGAVSSYEQYF. In nucleotides, the CDR3 is TGTGCCAGCAGCCAAGGCCTCGGAGCGGTGAGCTCCTACGAGCAGTACTTC.

This clone is termed medium-sized (0.01 to 0.1%). The chain employs TRBV19 and TRBJ1-5; the D gene is possibly TRBD1 (5 bases). CDR1 is LNHDA, CDR2 SQIVND, per germline (reference sequence). This CDR3 region has 15 residues. V was trimmed by 4 bases and J by 1 base, leaving 11 bases between them. CDR3 loop: CASSTGKRSNQPQHF. CDR3 DNA sequence: TGTGCCAGTAGTACAGGGAAACGAAGCAATCAGCCCCAGCATTTT.

This clone was counted many times. The CDR3 is CASIGANTEAFF. As DNA, the CDR3 is TGCGCCAGCATCGGAGCGAACACTGAAGCTTTCTTT. J is TRBJ1-1 and V is TRBV5-1; D remains ambiguous. CDR1 SGHRS and CDR2 YFSETQ come from the germline V gene. Deletions cut 6 bases from V and 1 base from J, with 7 bases between. The CDR3 has 12 residues.

By its share, this clone is medium-sized (0.01 to 0.1%). V and J are TRBV28 and TRBJ1-2; TRBD1 aligns across 11 bases. The CDR3 covers 17 residues. The trim removed 6 bases at V and 7 bases at J, leaving 16 bases unmatched. Germline V gene lookup returns CDR1 MDHEN and CDR2 SYDVKM. The CDR3: CASRTRDRGFLLGGYTF. The CDR3 DNA sequence: TGTGCCAGCAGGACTCGGGACAGGGGGTTCCTTCTGGGTGGCTACACCTTC.

The J gene is TRBJ1-2, the V gene TRBV5-5; D not resolved. Germline V gene data show CDR1 as SGHKS and CDR2 as YYEKEE (reference sequence). Trimming left V 3 bases short and J 5 bases short, with 5 bases between. The CDR3 is 11 amino acids. Here the CDR3 reads CASSSLYGYTF. CDR3 nucleotides: TGTGCCAGCAGCTCACTTTATGGCTACACCTTC.

This rearrangement joins TRBV20-1 to TRBJ2-5, with D unresolved. V was cut by 3 bases and J by 5 bases, with 13 bases left in between. Looked up from germline, CDR1 is DFQATT and CDR2 is SNEGSKA (reference sequence). The CDR3 consists of 13 residues. The CDR3 region is CSARPGPRETQYF. CDR3 coding DNA: TGCAGTGCTAGGCCGGGCCCCCGGGAGACCCAGTACTTC.

V is TRBV20-1 and J is TRBJ2-1; the D is unclear. The V gene's germline CDR1 is DFQATT and CDR2 SNEGSKA (reference sequence). Trimming shortened V by 0 bases and J by 9 bases, and 9 bases separated the two germline ends. The CDR3 consists of 12 residues. In DNA, the CDR3 is TGCAGTGCTAGAGAATCTGAGCGTGAGCAGTTCTTC. Protein: CSARESEREQFF.

This clone was counted between two and nine times. The V and J genes are TRBV12-3 or TRBV12-4 and TRBJ2-2, with D possibly being TRBD2 (5 bases). Trimming took 5 bases from V and 4 from J, leaving 14 bases between them. There are 15 residues in the CDR3. The DNA of the CDR3 is TGTGCCAGCAGTCGTGGGGTTGCGGGCACCGGGGAGCTGTTTTTT. This gives the protein CASSRGVAGTGELFF.

This clone was seen once. The rearrangement links TRBV7-2 to TRBJ2-2; D not resolved. Germline assignment: CDR1 SGHTA and CDR2 FQGNSA. Trimming pared 1 base from V and 6 bases from J, leaving 12 bases between. The CDR3 contains 15 residues. The CDR3 DNA reads as TGTGCCAGCAGCTTAGGTGCAGTTCACGCCGGGGAGCTGTTTTTT. It translates to CASSLGAVHAGELFF.

CDR3 nucleotides: TGCGCCAGCAGCCCCGGATCAGGGGCTGGAGATACGCAGTATTTT. This sequence encodes CASSPGSGAGDTQYF. V usage is TRBV5-1 and J usage is TRBJ2-3, with a possible D match to TRBD1 (6 bases). The CDR3 length is 15 residues. Per the germline V gene, CDR1 is SGHRS and CDR2 is YFSETQ. V gave up 4 bases and J gave up 5 bases, with 17 bases separating them.

In the case of this clone: The germline gene is not matched at one end of the junction; a read error may be the cause. The chain couples TRBV24-1 to TRBJ2-2; a weak D match, TRBD1 (6 bases). The CDR3 sequence is 15 residues long. Germline assignment: CDR1 KGHDR and CDR2 SFDVKD. This CDR3 reads CATSSGARDTGELFF. CDR3 DNA: TGTGCCACCAGTTCAGGGGCCCGGGACACCGGTGAGCTGTTTTTT.

The rearrangement links TRBV5-1 to TRBJ1-4, with 7 bases fitting TRBD1. V shed 0 bases and J 8 bases; nucleotides not matched to a gene: 10. Germline CDR1 reads SGHRS; CDR2 reads YFSETQ. The CDR3 extends over 16 amino acids. CDR3 DNA: TGCGCCAGCAGCTTGGATCCGACAGGGTCAGGGGAAAAACTGTTTTTT. This sequence encodes CASSLDPTGSGEKLFF.

Sample share makes this clone medium-sized. A much larger clone is a single base away; this may be a read error. The sample has other DNA sequences that encode this CDR3 too. The chain uses TRBV4-3 and TRBJ1-1; no reliable D call. The CDR3 length is 13 residues. Germline values: CDR1 LGHNA, CDR2 YSLEER. Trimming removed 3 bases at V and 5 bases at J, with 10 bases between. The CDR3 nucleotides are TGCGCCAGCAGCCAGGATTTGGTAACTGAAGCTTTCTTT. This encodes CASSQDLVTEAFF.